Each of the 21 T cell receptor beta chains below was sequenced from the same sample in a study of T cell changes during pregnancy in multiple sclerosis. Only in-frame clones appear in the TCRdb table, and some are missing; sequencing was by immunoSEQ multiplex PCR. The sample includes roughly 50,000 clones, 92% of them seen just once. The source was CD4+ T cells from peripheral blood mononuclear cells, collected after pregnancy. All receptors derive from a female donor with multiple sclerosis, enrolled in a pregnancy study.

V is TRBV5-4 and J is TRBJ2-7; 7 nucleotides align to TRBD1. The germline gives CDR1 SGHNT, CDR2 YYREEE (reference sequence). The V segment lost 0 bases and the J segment 5 bases; nucleotides outside the gene matches: 11. This CDR3 has 16 amino acids. The CDR3 region is CASSLGQGLGAHEQYF. For the CDR3, the DNA is TGTGCCAGCAGCTTGGGACAGGGATTGGGGGCACACGAGCAGTACTTC.

The gene calls are TRBV6-1 and TRBJ1-2; D may be TRBD1 (6 bases). The CDR3 runs to 13 residues. Between the trimmed V and J ends, which lost 6 bases and 8 bases, there was a span of 16 bases. Germline V lookup: CDR1 MNHNS, CDR2 SASEGT. The CDR3 nucleotides read TGTGCCAGCAGAGTCACAGGGATATTCGGCTACACCTTC. The encoded protein is CASRVTGIFGYTF.

The chain employs TRBV19 and TRBJ1-1; the match to TRBD1 covers 9 bases. The CDR3 spans 17 residues. V shed 7 bases, J shed 6 bases, and the junction held 18 bases outside the gene matches. CDR1 and CDR2 (germline): LNHDA, SQIVND (reference sequence). The CDR3 region has the DNA TGTGCCAGTATTCTAACAGGGGGCCCTGGGGCAAACGCTGAAGCTTTCTTT. This sequence encodes CASILTGGPGANAEAFF.

The V call is TRBV2, the J call TRBJ2-1; 9 bases fit TRBD2. Trimming at V came to 2 bases and at J to 9 bases, leaving 8 bases not matched to a gene. Germline V gives CDR1 SNHLY, CDR2 FYNNEI. The CDR3 is 15 residues long. CDR3 loop: CASSEYAGGRGEQFF. The CDR3 region has the DNA TGTGCCAGCAGTGAATATGCGGGAGGGAGGGGTGAGCAGTTCTTC.

V is TRBV19 and J is TRBJ2-5, with D maybe TRBD1 (6 bases). The CDR3 consists of 12 residues. With 5 bases removed from V and 7 bases from J, the gap between germline ends came to 11 bases. Germline CDR1 LNHDA, CDR2 SQIVND (reference sequence). CDR3 protein: CASSVQGTTQYF. The DNA for the CDR3 is TGTGCCAGTAGTGTACAGGGAACGACCCAGTACTTC.

The chain recombines TRBV5-6 with TRBJ1-2, with 8 bases matching TRBD1. Germline-derived CDR1 and CDR2 are SGHDT and YYEEEE. The CDR3 totals 13 residues. Germline trimming cut 4 bases from V and 7 bases from J; bases unmatched to any gene: 6. The CDR3 protein is CASSRTGFSGYTF. The CDR3 nucleotides are TGTGCCAGCAGCCGGACAGGGTTTTCTGGCTACACCTTC.

J is TRBJ1-2 and V is TRBV19; a possible D gene is TRBD1 (5 bases). CDR1 LNHDA and CDR2 SQIVND come from the germline V gene (reference sequence). V lost 4 bases, J lost 0 bases, and 12 bases lay in between. This CDR3 contains 15 residues. The CDR3 loop is CASSTGQRANYGYTF. The CDR3 nucleotides read TGTGCCAGTAGTACCGGACAAAGAGCTAACTATGGCTACACCTTC.

The CDR3: CASSLEGGYSNQPQHF. The CDR3 coding sequence is TGTGCCAGCAGCTTAGAGGGGGGTTACAGCAATCAGCCCCAGCATTTT. The chain is built from TRBV11-2 and TRBJ1-5; TRBD1 might be the D (5 bases). The germline V gene has CDR1 SGHAT and CDR2 FQNNGV. The CDR3 loop spans 16 amino acids. V was trimmed by 0 bases and J by 1 base, leaving 10 bases between them.

This chain uses TRBV7-2 with TRBJ2-5; D is ambiguous. Looked up from germline, CDR1 is SGHTA and CDR2 is FQGNSA. Trimming stripped 5 bases from V and 3 bases from J, with 4 bases between. This CDR3 has 11 amino acids. The CDR3: CASSLKETQYF. DNA for the CDR3: TGTGCCAGCAGCCTAAAAGAGACCCAGTACTTC.

The chain has TRBV30 and TRBJ1-3; weak D call: TRBD1 (6 bases). Germline CDR1 and CDR2: GTSNPN and SVGIG (reference sequence). Trimming shortened V by 2 bases and J by 2 bases, and 10 bases separated the two germline ends. This CDR3 is 14 amino acids long. The CDR3 region has the DNA TGTGCCTGGAGTTACGGGGGGCCTGGAAACACCATATATTTT. It specifies CAWSYGGPGNTIYF.

The J gene is TRBJ1-4, the V gene TRBV7-7, with 7 bases aligning to TRBD1. The junction had 4 bases not matched to a gene; V was cut back by 5 bases and J by 4 bases. The CDR3 length is 14 residues. In germline, CDR1 is SSHAT, CDR2 FNYEAQ (reference sequence). The CDR3 DNA reads TGTGCCAGCAGCCGGGACAGCCTTAATGAAAAACTGTTTTTT. This codes for CASSRDSLNEKLFF.

The chain employs TRBV11-2 and TRBJ2-7; 13 nucleotides align to TRBD2. Germline CDR1 reads SGHAT; CDR2 reads FQNNGV. This CDR3 is built from 15 residues. J gave up 7 bases and V 5 bases, and 8 bases lay outside the gene matches. Here the CDR3 DNA reads TGTGCCAGCAGCCGCGGGACTAGCGGGATGGGGGAGCAGTACTTC. Translation gives CASSRGTSGMGEQYF.

The chain joins TRBV7-9 to TRBJ2-5; D is possibly TRBD1 (6 bases). This CDR3 spans 17 amino acids. Trimming took 0 bases from V and 1 from J, leaving 15 bases between them. CDR1 is SEHNR and CDR2 is FQNEAQ in the germline V gene (reference sequence). The CDR3 DNA reads TGTGCCAGCAGCTTAGCTAGTCTGCGCAGGGGCCAAGAGACCCAGTACTTC. It yields the protein CASSLASLRRGQETQYF.

The rearrangement uses TRBV4-1 and TRBJ1-5; D may be TRBD1 (6 bases). V lost 3 bases to trimming and J lost 7 bases, with 16 bases between them. This CDR3 contains 15 residues. Germline CDR1 reads MGHRA; CDR2 reads YSYEKL. In nucleotides, the CDR3 is TGCGCCAGCAGCCACTTACAGGGTTCGGAGCAGCCCCAGCATTTT. Its translation is CASSHLQGSEQPQHF.

This clone was seen more than once but under ten times. The V call is TRBV5-1, the J call TRBJ2-7; D gene uncertain. CDR1 and CDR2 (germline): SGHRS, YFSETQ. CDR3 length: 12 amino acids. V shed 1 base and J shed 3 bases, with 5 bases lying between them. The CDR3 bases are TGCGCCAGCAGCTTGTACGGCTACGAGCAGTACTTC. As protein: CASSLYGYEQYF.

The CDR3 coding sequence is TGTGCCAGCAGCTTGCGCCCGGGGGGTTCAGGGCAGTTCTTC. It translates to CASSLRPGGSGQFF. The J gene is TRBJ2-1, the V gene TRBV5-8; 7 nucleotides align to TRBD2. This CDR3 spans 14 amino acids. Germline CDR1 SGHTS, CDR2 YDEGEE. V was pared by 1 base and J by 12 bases, with 10 bases of the junction left unmatched.

The chain is built from TRBV15 and TRBJ2-7, with 9 nucleotides matching TRBD2. CDR1 is LNHNV and CDR2 is YYDKDF in the germline V gene (reference sequence). J was trimmed by 2 bases and V by 5 bases; bases with no gene match: 10. The CDR3 totals 16 residues. Here the CDR3 reads CATSPPGVAGAYEQYF. For the CDR3, the DNA is TGTGCCACCAGCCCCCCGGGGGTAGCGGGAGCCTACGAGCAGTACTTC.

The chain employs TRBV7-9 and TRBJ1-1; perhaps TRBD1 as D (5 bases). The CDR3 covers 14 residues. V lost 3 bases and J lost 3, with 11 bases in between. The germline gives CDR1 SEHNR, CDR2 FQNEAQ (reference sequence). The CDR3 sequence is CASSFGGSDTEAFF. The CDR3 DNA reads TGTGCCAGCAGCTTCGGGGGAAGTGACACTGAAGCTTTCTTT.

The chain carries TRBV6-1 and TRBJ2-7; the match to TRBD1 covers 7 bases. This CDR3 spans 12 amino acids. V gave up 6 bases and J gave up 6 bases; unmatched junction bases: 5. The germline V gene has CDR1 MNHNS and CDR2 SASEGT. CDR3 nucleotides: TGTGCCAGCAGCCACACAGGGGTCGAGCAGTACTTC. Protein product: CASSHTGVEQYF.

The chain has TRBV30 and TRBJ1-2, with 9 bases aligning to TRBD1. Germline V gene data show CDR1 as GTSNPN and CDR2 as SVGIG (reference sequence). V lost 4 bases and J lost 3; bases outside the gene matches: 3. The CDR3 covers 13 residues. DNA for the CDR3: TGTGCCTGGAAGCACAGGGGGCACTATGGCTACACCTTC. Its translation is CAWKHRGHYGYTF.

This sequence joins TRBV11-3 and TRBJ2-2, with 15 bases lining up with TRBD2. CDR1 and CDR2 from the germline V gene are SGHNT and YENEEA. V gave up 5 bases and J gave up 5 bases; unmatched junction bases: 9. The CDR3 has 18 amino acids. This CDR3 reads CASSPRTSGRAGTGELFF. CDR3 DNA sequence: TGTGCCAGCAGCCCTAGGACTAGCGGGAGGGCCGGAACCGGGGAGCTGTTTTTT.